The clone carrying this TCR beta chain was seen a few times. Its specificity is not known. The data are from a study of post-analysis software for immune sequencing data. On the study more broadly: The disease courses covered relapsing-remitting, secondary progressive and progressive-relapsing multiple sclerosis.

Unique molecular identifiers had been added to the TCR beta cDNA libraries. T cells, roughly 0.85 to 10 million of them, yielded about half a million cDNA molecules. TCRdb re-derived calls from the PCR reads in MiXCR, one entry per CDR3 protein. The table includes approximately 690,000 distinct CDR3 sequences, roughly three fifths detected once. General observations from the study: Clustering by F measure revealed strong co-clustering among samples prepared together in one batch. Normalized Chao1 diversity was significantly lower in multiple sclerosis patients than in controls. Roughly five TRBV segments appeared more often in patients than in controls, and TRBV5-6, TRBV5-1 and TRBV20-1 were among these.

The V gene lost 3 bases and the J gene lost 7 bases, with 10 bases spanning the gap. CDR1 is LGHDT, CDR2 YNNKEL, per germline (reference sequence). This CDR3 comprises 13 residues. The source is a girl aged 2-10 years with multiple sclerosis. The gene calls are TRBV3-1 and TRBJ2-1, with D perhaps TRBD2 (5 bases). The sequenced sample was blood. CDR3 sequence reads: CASSHGLQNEQFF. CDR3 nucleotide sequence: TGTGCCAGCAGCCACGGACTTCAAAATGAGCAGTTCTTC.